Presented here are 4 T cell receptor beta chains from one specimen sequenced in a study of shared clonotypes between healthy human individuals (dated by TCRdb to about 2020). The method was the immunoSEQ multiplex PCR assay. TCRdb holds this immuneACCESS table with in-frame rearrangements only. Some clones are missing; in checked studies, unresolved V genes explain under half, and the rest has no known cause. The sample table holds about 2.1 million clones, of which just over 90% were seen once. The ten most abundant clones make up 1.5% to 2% of the sample. CD8 naive samples consisted of CD45RO-negative cells that were positively selected for CCR7, yielding a CD45RA+CCR7+ population without TemRA cells. Sequences were obtained from naive CD8+ T cells from PBMCs. Sample cell subset or site, as interpreted from the label and publication: CD45RA+CCR7+. The receptor set was obtained from a man younger than 35 in good health. Some clones in this sample may be carry-over from other donors' samples.

The rearrangement uses TRBV18 and TRBJ2-1; perhaps D is TRBD1 or TRBD2 (5 bases each). The length of the CDR3 is 13 residues. Germline values: CDR1 KGHSH, CDR2 LQKENI. V dropped 5 bases and J dropped 7 bases, with 12 bases sitting between them. The CDR3 region has the DNA TGTGCCAGCTCATGGGACCCGCGGAATGAGCAGTTCTTC. It specifies CASSWDPRNEQFF.

V gene TRBV28 combines with J gene TRBJ1-5; D is uncertain. Between the trimmed V and J ends, which lost 5 bases and 0 bases, there was a span of 8 bases. Germline-derived CDR1 and CDR2 are MDHEN and SYDVKM. The CDR3 length is 14 residues. DNA of the CDR3: TGTGCCAGCAGTCTACTGTATAGCAATCAGCCCCAGCATTTT. Translated: CASSLLYSNQPQHF. The full variable domain, its missing parts supplied by reference TRBV28 and TRBJ1-5, is DVKVTQSSRYLVKRTGEKVFLECVQDMDHENMFWYRQDPGLGLRLIYFSYDVKMKEKGDIPEGYSVSREKKERFSLILESASTNQTSMYLCASSLLYSNQPQHFGDGTRLSIL.

This clone was detected only once. V gene TRBV7-9 combines with J gene TRBJ1-2, with D perhaps TRBD1 (6 bases). With 5 bases removed from V and 6 bases from J, the gap between germline ends came to 19 bases. Germline CDR1 SEHNR, CDR2 FQNEAQ (reference sequence). The CDR3 sequence is 15 residues long. CDR3 sequence (DNA): TGTGCCAGCAGCCCCCTAGGGGGGGCACCTGATGGCTACACCTTC. As protein: CASSPLGGAPDGYTF.

V gene TRBV13 combines with J gene TRBJ1-1; maybe TRBD1 (6 bases). Between the trimmed V and J ends, which lost 5 bases and 4 bases, there was a span of 14 bases. Looked up from germline, CDR1 is PRHDT and CDR2 is FYEKMQ (reference sequence). The CDR3 is 14 amino acids. The CDR3 DNA reads TGTGCCAGCAGCCGGGATGGGGGCCGCACTGAAGCTTTCTTT. It encodes CASSRDGGRTEAFF.